The 21 T cell receptor beta chains presented below share a single source sample, sequenced in a study of blood T cells in healthy people across ages. Combining a sample-barcoded 5' primer with a J-beta primer mix, a second PCR ran for roughly 6 to 12 cycles. TCRdb analysed the 5' RACE reads with MiXCR anew, one entry per CDR3 protein. The sample carries 1.5 million to 2 million distinct CDR3 sequences, 30% to 35% recorded once. Sequencing was carried out using blood. The source is a woman aged 25 to 39 in good health.

This clonotype was detected only a few times. The chain recombines TRBV3-1 with TRBJ2-7, with D possibly TRBD1 on 5 matching bases. CDR1 and CDR2 (germline): LGHDT, YNNKEL (reference sequence). Trimming removed 1 base from V and 2 bases from J, with 21 bases in between. The CDR3 is 18 amino acids. CDR3 sequence (DNA): TGTGCCAGCAGCCAAGGCCTAGGGGCATGGTCCTACGCCTACGAGCAGTACTTC. It specifies CASSQGLGAWSYAYEQYF.

The chain recombines TRBV5-1 with TRBJ2-7; unclear D gene. The CDR3 extends over 13 amino acids. The germline V gene has CDR1 SGHRS and CDR2 YFSETQ. V was pared by 4 bases and J by 6 bases, with 14 bases between. Written as DNA, the CDR3 is TGCGCCAGCAGCGAATCCGACGGGCTCGAGCAGTACTTC. Protein sequence: CASSESDGLEQYF. The full variable domain, rest sourced from reference TRBV5-1 and TRBJ2-7, is KAGVTQTPRYLIKTRGQQVTLSCSPISGHRSVSWYQQTPGQGLQFLFEYFSETQRNKGNFPGRFSGRQFSNSRSEMNVSTLELGDSALYLCASSESDGLEQYFGPGTRLTVT.

About this clonotype: The junction and the germline gene differ at one end; a read error may be behind it. V gene TRBV4-1 combines with J gene TRBJ2-7, with 8 nucleotides matching TRBD2. Per the germline V gene, CDR1 is MGHRA and CDR2 is YSYEKL. The CDR3 length is 13 residues. The CDR3 loop reads CASRSSGSYGQYF. In DNA form, the CDR3 reads TGCGCCAGTCGATCAAGCGGGAGCTACGGGCAGTACTTC.

In its sample, this clonotype was seen a few times. The rearrangement links TRBV3-1 to TRBJ2-6; possible D gene TRBD2, 5 bases. With 4 bases removed from V and 0 bases from J, the gap between germline ends came to 13 bases. The germline V gene encodes CDR1 LGHDT and CDR2 YNNKEL (reference sequence). This CDR3 comprises 17 residues. Here the CDR3 DNA reads TGTGCCAGCAGCCCCGAGCGGCACAGCTCTGGGGCCAACGTCCTGACTTTC. Amino acids: CASSPERHSSGANVLTF.

The rearrangement joins TRBV7-9 to TRBJ2-1; possible D gene TRBD1, 5 bases. The CDR3 sequence is 13 residues long. Deletions cut 4 bases from V and 6 bases from J, with 10 bases between. Germline loops: CDR1 SEHNR, CDR2 FQNEAQ (reference sequence). The CDR3 coding sequence is TGTGCCAGCAGCTCATTAGGGGCCAATGAGCAGTTCTTC. This sequence encodes CASSSLGANEQFF. The whole variable domain, remainder taken from reference TRBV7-9 and TRBJ2-1, is DTGVSQNPRHKITKRGQNVTFRCDPISEHNRLYWYRQTLGQGPEFLTYFQNEAQLEKSRLLSDRFSAERPKGSFSTLEIQRTEQGDSAMYLCASSSLGANEQFFGPGTRLTVL.

This clonotype turned up a few times. J is TRBJ1-4 and V is TRBV12-3 or TRBV12-4, with a possible D match to TRBD1 (6 bases). The CDR3 runs to 13 residues. With 5 bases removed from V and 7 bases from J, the gap between germline ends came to 11 bases. The CDR3 sequence: CASSRDMGEKLFF. In DNA, the CDR3 is TGTGCCAGCAGTCGGGACATGGGTGAAAAACTGTTTTTT.

This clonotype was seen once. The chain recombines TRBV11-2 with TRBJ1-2, with D perhaps matching TRBD1 (5 bases). The CDR3 length is 15 residues. The ends were cut back, 5 bases at V and 5 bases at J, with 18 bases in the middle. Germline V lookup: CDR1 SGHAT, CDR2 FQNNGV. CDR3 in DNA: TGTGCCAGCAGCCAGCTAGCAGACAGTTCTTATGGCTACACCTTC. This gives the protein CASSQLADSSYGYTF.

This clonotype was seen only a few times. This chain connects TRBV29-1 to TRBJ1-1; D call uncertain. CDR3 length: 11 amino acids. CDR1 SQVTM and CDR2 ANQGSEA come from the germline V gene. Trimming cost V 7 bases and J 6 bases, with 12 bases left between them. CDR3 residues: CSANKKPEAFF. In DNA, the CDR3 is TGCAGCGCCAATAAAAAACCTGAAGCTTTCTTT.

This clonotype was seen only a few times. The chain carries TRBV5-1 and TRBJ2-2; 9 bases match TRBD2. Losses at the gene ends were 1 base for V and 1 base for J; bases not matched to a gene: 2. Germline V CDR1 and CDR2: SGHRS, YFSETQ. The CDR3 runs to 16 residues. The CDR3 DNA reads as TGCGCCAGCAGCTTGAGTAGCGGGGGGAACACCGGGGAGCTGTTTTTT. This codes for CASSLSSGGNTGELFF. The full variable domain, in which reference TRBV5-1 and TRBJ2-2 provide the parts outside the CDR3, is KAGVTQTPRYLIKTRGQQVTLSCSPISGHRSVSWYQQTPGQGLQFLFEYFSETQRNKGNFPGRFSGRQFSNSRSEMNVSTLELGDSALYLCASSLSSGGNTGELFFGEGSRLTVL.

This clonotype was counted a few times. V and J are TRBV3-1 and TRBJ2-3; TRBD1 matches at 11 bases. Losses at the gene ends were 4 bases for V and 2 bases for J; bases not matched to a gene: 5. Germline V gives CDR1 LGHDT, CDR2 YNNKEL (reference sequence). The CDR3 totals 16 residues. Here the CDR3 DNA reads TGTGCCAGCAGCCCCGGACAGGGGGCGCCCACAGATACGCAGTATTTT. It encodes CASSPGQGAPTDTQYF.

This clonotype was seen a few times. This likely comes from a read error, as the CDR3 has no conserved phenylalanine or tryptophan at its end. The V call is TRBV12-3 or TRBV12-4, the J call TRBJ1-2, with 7 bases that match TRBD1. V shed 5 bases and J 2 bases; nucleotides not matched to a gene: 2. This CDR3 region has 13 residues. In DNA form, the CDR3 reads TGTGCCAGCAGTATGGGACAGAACTATGGCTACACCCTC. Translated: CASSMGQNYGYTL.

This clonotype was seen at least ten times. The chain links TRBV29-1 to TRBJ2-7; D not resolved. Germline lookup yields CDR1 SQVTM and CDR2 ANQGSEA. This CDR3 is built from 13 residues. V lost 2 bases to trimming and J lost 5 bases, with 13 bases between them. The CDR3 sequence: CSVEYPEWHEQYF. DNA for the CDR3: TGCAGCGTTGAATACCCCGAATGGCACGAGCAGTACTTC.

The chain employs TRBV7-6 and TRBJ2-6, with D perhaps TRBD1 or TRBD2 (5 bases each). The V end lost 1 base, the J end lost 0 bases, and 19 bases lay between the germline ends. Germline CDR1 and CDR2: SGHVS and FNYEAQ. The CDR3 consists of 20 residues. CDR3 in amino acids: CASSLVEGEYRSSGANVLTF. The CDR3 DNA follows: TGTGCCAGCAGCTTAGTTGAGGGCGAATACAGGTCCTCTGGGGCCAACGTCCTGACTTTC.

The chain has TRBV6-1 and TRBJ1-5, with unresolved D. This CDR3 region has 14 residues. Germline V CDR1 and CDR2: MNHNS, SASEGT. Trimming shortened V by 6 bases and J by 0 bases, and 9 bases separated the two germline ends. Here the CDR3 DNA reads TGTGCCAGCAGAGGCGGACCTAGCAATCAGCCCCAGCATTTT. Translated, it gives CASRGGPSNQPQHF.

This clonotype was seen at least ten times. This chain connects TRBV11-2 to TRBJ2-1; D might be TRBD2 (7 bases). With 0 bases removed from V and 9 bases from J, the gap between germline ends came to 15 bases. This CDR3 is 15 amino acids long. CDR1 is SGHAT, CDR2 FQNNGV, per germline. The CDR3 nucleotides are TGTGCCAGCAGCTTAGAGGGGGGGCTAGGGGCTGAGCAGTTCTTC. This gives the protein CASSLEGGLGAEQFF.

This clonotype was found many times. This chain uses TRBV12-3 or TRBV12-4 with TRBJ1-1; 9 bases align to TRBD1. The CDR3 loop spans 15 amino acids. J gave up 7 bases and V 6 bases, and 12 bases lay outside the gene matches. This CDR3 is CASSLSGTGWNEAFF. Written as DNA, the CDR3 is TGTGCCAGCAGCTTATCCGGGACAGGGTGGAATGAAGCTTTCTTT.

In regard to this clonotype: Compared with germline, one end of the junction differs, possibly owing to a read error. The rearrangement uses TRBV24-1 and TRBJ2-2, with a tentative D call TRBD2 (5 bases). The CDR3 totals 16 residues. CDR1 and CDR2 from the germline V gene are KGHDR and SFDVKD. The DNA for the CDR3 is TGTGCCACCAGTGATGAGGGTAGGGAGAACACCGGGGAGCGGTTTTTT. Amino acid sequence: CATSDEGRENTGERFF.

This clonotype showed up just a few times. This chain links TRBV27 with TRBJ2-6; D unclear. The CDR3 loop spans 16 amino acids. Trimming removed 3 bases at V and 0 bases at J, with 9 bases between. The germline V gene encodes CDR1 MNHEY and CDR2 SMNVEV (reference sequence). CDR3 residues: CASSFSQGSGANVLTF. CDR3 coding DNA: TGTGCCAGCAGTTTTTCTCAAGGCTCTGGGGCCAACGTCCTGACTTTC. The full variable domain, with the rest looked up from reference TRBV27 and TRBJ2-6, is EAQVTQNPRYLITVTGKKLTVTCSQNMNHEYMSWYRQDPGLGLRQIYYSMNVEVTDKGDVPEGYKVSRKEKRNFPLILESPSPNQTSLYFCASSFSQGSGANVLTFGAGSRLTVL.

The J gene is TRBJ1-4, the V gene TRBV29-1; no reliable D call. This CDR3 spans 15 amino acids. Per the germline V gene, CDR1 is SQVTM and CDR2 is ANQGSEA. Trimming pared 3 bases from V and 4 bases from J, leaving 15 bases between. CDR3 sequence reads: CSVDGWAENNEKLFF. The CDR3 DNA reads as TGCAGCGTTGACGGGTGGGCAGAGAATAATGAAAAACTGTTTTTT.

A remark on this clonotype: The germline gene is not matched at one end of the junction; a read error may be the cause. The rearrangement joins TRBV6-6 to TRBJ2-5; D not resolved. Germline values: CDR1 MNHNY, CDR2 SVGAGI (reference sequence). The CDR3 spans 13 residues. CDR3 region: CASSSFLGETRYF. The CDR3 region has the DNA TGTGCCAGCAGTTCCTTCTTAGGAGAGACCCGGTACTTC.

The chain links TRBV28 to TRBJ2-1; TRBD2 matches at 14 bases. There are 16 residues in the CDR3. CDR1 and CDR2 from the germline V gene are MDHEN and SYDVKM. The V and J ends lost 11 bases and 12 bases, in that order; junction bases with no gene match: 18. CDR3: CAGIGPGLAGVWGQFF. CDR3 DNA sequence: TGTGCCGGCATTGGACCGGGACTAGCGGGAGTTTGGGGGCAGTTCTTC.